Listed below are T cell receptor beta chains from one sample, sequenced in a study of Graves' ophthalmopathy and Graves' hyperthyroidism. A single record per CDR3 protein comes from TCRdb applying MiXCR to the multiplex PCR reads. The sample lists 680,000 or so distinct CDR3 sequences, around a fifth occurring once. Sequenced: peripheral blood. The receptors here all came from a woman between 18 and 29 years old with stable Graves' hyperthyroidism. Some clones in this sample may be carry-over from other donors' samples. Each CDR3 is given with its conserved first and last residue. The D gene is left open where the match is weak. Size values are once, few and many counts, or a class for expanded clones, and some rows have none.

DNA: TGCAGTGCTAGTGCCCAGTACGGGGCCGAGCAGTACTTC
CDR3: CSASAQYGAEQYF
V: TRBV20-1
size: many
length: 13
J: TRBJ2-7
D: .

DNA: TGTGCCAGCAGTGGTGCAGTGACGAACTATGGCTACACCTTC
CDR3: CASSGAVTNYGYTF
V: TRBV2
size: many
length: 14
J: TRBJ1-2
D: .

DNA: TGTGCCAGCAGCCGCGGGACGTCCGAGCAGTACTTC
CDR3: CASSRGTSEQYF
V: TRBV3-1
size: many
length: 12
J: TRBJ2-7
D: .

DNA: TGCAGTGCTGCCTGGGGGGGGCGCTTAGGCTACACCTTC
CDR3: CSAAWGGRLGYTF
V: TRBV20-1
size: many
length: 13
J: TRBJ1-2
D: .

DNA: TGTGCCAGCAGTTTAGGGACAGGATGGTTCGAGCAGTACTTC
CDR3: CASSLGTGWFEQYF
V: TRBV12-3/TRBV12-4
size: many
length: 14
J: TRBJ2-7
D: TRBD1

DNA: TGCAGTGCCAAGAAGGCTCAACGATATGGGGAGACCCAGTACTTC
CDR3: CSAKKAQRYGETQYF
V: TRBV20-1
size: .
length: 15
J: TRBJ2-5
D: .

DNA: TGTGCCAGCAGATTGAATGTTCAGGCGTACACCATATATTTT
CDR3: CASRLNVQAYTIYF
V: TRBV12-3/TRBV12-4
size: .
length: 14
J: TRBJ1-3
D: .

DNA: TGTGCCAGCAGTGCCAACCCCCTCGCGGGGATTGGGGACATTCAGTACTTC
CDR3: CASSANPLAGIGDIQYF
V: TRBV6-1
size: many
length: 17
J: TRBJ2-4
D: .

DNA: TGTGCCAGCAGTACCCTCGATGGGTACGAGCAGTACTTC
CDR3: CASSTLDGYEQYF
V: TRBV28
size: many
length: 13
J: TRBJ2-7
D: .

DNA: TGTGCCAGTAGTCGCACACAGGTGACCGGGGAGCTGTTTTTT
CDR3: CASSRTQVTGELFF
V: TRBV19
size: .
length: 14
J: TRBJ2-2
D: .

DNA: TGCAGTGCTCGAACTTGGACTAGTAACTATGGCTACACCTTC
CDR3: CSARTWTSNYGYTF
V: TRBV20-1
size: many
length: 14
J: TRBJ1-2
D: .

DNA: TGTGCCAGCAGTCCCTGGGTCCCAGGGGAGACCCAGTACTTC
CDR3: CASSPWVPGETQYF
V: TRBV12-3/TRBV12-4
size: many
length: 14
J: TRBJ2-5
D: .

DNA: TGTGCCTGGAGCAAGGACTCGAGGAGGGAAGCTTTCTTT
CDR3: CAWSKDSRREAFF
V: TRBV30
size: many
length: 13
J: TRBJ1-1
D: .

DNA: TGTGCCAGCAGCGTAGTTGGGGGCTTCGAGACCCAGTACTTC
CDR3: CASSVVGGFETQYF
V: TRBV9
size: .
length: 14
J: TRBJ2-5
D: .

DNA: TGTGCCAGCAGTATTGGGGGGGCCGGCTACGAGCAGTACTTC
CDR3: CASSIGGAGYEQYF
V: TRBV27
size: .
length: 14
J: TRBJ2-7
D: .

DNA: TGTGCCAGCACCTCCCTTAAGACGGGGGGGCACTATGGCTACACCTTC
CDR3: CASTSLKTGGHYGYTF
V: TRBV11-2
size: many
length: 16
J: TRBJ1-2
D: .

DNA: TGTGCCAGCAGTGACACAACTGGCACCCTCCACTTT
CDR3: CASSDTTGTLHF
V: TRBV2
size: few
length: 12
J: TRBJ1-6
D: .

DNA: TGTGCCAGCAGCTCCGGGACAGGGGGCACCGGGGAGCTGTTTTTT
CDR3: CASSSGTGGTGELFF
V: TRBV11-2
size: many
length: 15
J: TRBJ2-2
D: TRBD1

DNA: TGTGCCAGCAGTCCGACAGGGATTGACTACACCTTC
CDR3: CASSPTGIDYTF
V: TRBV27
size: .
length: 12
J: TRBJ1-2
D: TRBD1

DNA: TGTGCCAGCAGTGAAGCGCTTGGGACAGCCTACGAGCAGTACTTC
CDR3: CASSEALGTAYEQYF
V: TRBV6-1
size: many
length: 15
J: TRBJ2-7
D: TRBD1

DNA: TGTGCCAGCAGTGGAGATCCACCGACTTATGGCTACACCTTC
CDR3: CASSGDPPTYGYTF
V: TRBV2
size: many
length: 14
J: TRBJ1-2
D: .

DNA: TGTGCCAGCAGCGTAGCTTTCTCCGGGGAGCTGTTTTTT
CDR3: CASSVAFSGELFF
V: TRBV9
size: .
length: 13
J: TRBJ2-2
D: .

DNA: TGTGCCAGTAGTATCCCGGGACAGGGGATGGAGACCCAGTACTTC
CDR3: CASSIPGQGMETQYF
V: TRBV19
size: .
length: 15
J: TRBJ2-5
D: TRBD1

DNA: TGCGCCAGCAGCCAAGATCCGGGTTCCGGAAACACCATATATTTT
CDR3: CASSQDPGSGNTIYF
V: TRBV4-1
size: few
length: 15
J: TRBJ1-3
D: .

DNA: TGTGCCAGCAGCGCGGCGACAGGAAAGACCTACGAGCAGTACTTC
CDR3: CASSAATGKTYEQYF
V: TRBV7-2
size: .
length: 15
J: TRBJ2-7
D: .

DNA: TGTGCCAGCAGTTACTCGGACAGTGATATCTCTGGAAACACCATATATTTT
CDR3: CASSYSDSDISGNTIYF
V: TRBV6-5
size: many
length: 17
J: TRBJ1-3
D: .

DNA: TGTGCCAGCAGTTTATTTAACAGCTACGAGCAGTACTTC
CDR3: CASSLFNSYEQYF
V: TRBV12-3/TRBV12-4
size: many
length: 13
J: TRBJ2-7
D: .

DNA: TGTGCCAGCGGCAACCCCACATCCTCAGAGCAGTACTTC
CDR3: CASGNPTSSEQYF
V: TRBV2
size: .
length: 13
J: TRBJ2-7
D: .

DNA: TGTGCCAGCAGTTCCAGGGACAATCAGCCCCAGCATTTT
CDR3: CASSSRDNQPQHF
V: TRBV6-5
size: many
length: 13
J: TRBJ1-5
D: .

DNA: TGTGCCAGCAGTTTCAGAAGCGCGGGAAGCCAGCCCCAGCATTTT
CDR3: CASSFRSAGSQPQHF
V: TRBV28
size: many
length: 15
J: TRBJ1-5
D: .

DNA: TGCAGTGCTAGAGATCATTTGGACAGGGCATTTTCTGGCTACACCTTC
CDR3: CSARDHLDRAFSGYTF
V: TRBV20-1
size: .
length: 16
J: TRBJ1-2
D: TRBD1

DNA: TGTGCCAGCAGTGATGGTGGGAGAGAGACCCAGTACTTC
CDR3: CASSDGGRETQYF
V: TRBV2
size: few
length: 13
J: TRBJ2-5
D: .

DNA: TGTGCCACCCTCCGAACAGGGGTAGAGACCCAGTACTTC
CDR3: CATLRTGVETQYF
V: TRBV6-1
size: once
length: 13
J: TRBJ2-5
D: TRBD1

DNA: TGCGCCAGCAGCTTAGGAGGGTGCGGACGCGAGCAGTACTTC
CDR3: CASSLGGCGREQYF
V: TRBV5-1
size: many
length: 14
J: TRBJ2-7
D: .

DNA: TGTGCCAGCAGTGGGGGAGGCACTGAAGCTTTCTTT
CDR3: CASSGGGTEAFF
V: TRBV19
size: many
length: 12
J: TRBJ1-1
D: .

DNA: TGTGCCAGCAGCCGACTAGCGGGGTGGGAGACCCAGTACTTC
CDR3: CASSRLAGWETQYF
V: TRBV3-1
size: few
length: 14
J: TRBJ2-5
D: TRBD2

DNA: TGTGCCAGCAGTGTCCAATCCGGCGGGGGGCGTGAGACCCAGTACTTC
CDR3: CASSVQSGGGRETQYF
V: TRBV25-1
size: many
length: 16
J: TRBJ2-5
D: TRBD2

DNA: TGCAGTGCTAGAGATGTCGGTCGAGGGCCTAACTATGGCTACACCTTC
CDR3: CSARDVGRGPNYGYTF
V: TRBV20-1
size: many
length: 16
J: TRBJ1-2
D: .

DNA: TGTGCCAGCAGGGAGTTTCCGGGACAGGGGATCTACGAGCAGTACTTC
CDR3: CASREFPGQGIYEQYF
V: TRBV2
size: many
length: 16
J: TRBJ2-7
D: TRBD1

DNA: TGCAGTGCTAGATCCGGCTGGGCCCTCCACTTT
CDR3: CSARSGWALHF
V: TRBV20-1
size: many
length: 11
J: TRBJ1-6
D: .

DNA: TGTGCCAGCTCCTTGAAGCCTCTGGGTGGGGCCCAGTACTTC
CDR3: CASSLKPLGGAQYF
V: TRBV12-3/TRBV12-4
size: many
length: 14
J: TRBJ2-5
D: .

DNA: TGTGCCAGCAGCCAAGTACTAGCGGGCCGCGAGCAGTACTTC
CDR3: CASSQVLAGREQYF
V: TRBV3-1
size: once
length: 14
J: TRBJ2-7
D: TRBD2

DNA: TGTGCCAGCAGCTTAACTAAGGCTGAAGCTTTCTTT
CDR3: CASSLTKAEAFF
V: TRBV11-2
size: .
length: 12
J: TRBJ1-1
D: .

DNA: TGTGCCATCAGACAGGGGGCGAGGGAGACCCAGTACTTC
CDR3: CAIRQGARETQYF
V: TRBV12-3/TRBV12-4
size: .
length: 13
J: TRBJ2-5
D: TRBD1

DNA: TGCAGTGCCAGTATGGTGGGGGCGGGCCAGCCCCAGCATTTT
CDR3: CSASMVGAGQPQHF
V: TRBV20-1
size: many
length: 14
J: TRBJ1-5
D: .

DNA: TGTGCCAGCAGTGTACAGGAGTCAAAGGCCCAGTACTTC
CDR3: CASSVQESKAQYF
V: TRBV28
size: many
length: 13
J: TRBJ2-5
D: .

DNA: TGTGCCAGCAGTTTGACAGGACATGGCTACACCTTC
CDR3: CASSLTGHGYTF
V: TRBV7-2
size: few
length: 12
J: TRBJ1-2
D: .

DNA: TGTGCCAGCAGCCAGTCCCCGGGACTAGCGGTCTACGAGCAGTACTTC
CDR3: CASSQSPGLAVYEQYF
V: TRBV4-2
size: once
length: 16
J: TRBJ2-7
D: TRBD2

DNA: TGTGCCAGCAGCTTGTCGCCCCATGGGGAGACCCAGTACTTC
CDR3: CASSLSPHGETQYF
V: TRBV5-5
size: many
length: 14
J: TRBJ2-5
D: .

DNA: TGTGCCAGCAGACCGACAGGGAGAGATGGCTACACCTTC
CDR3: CASRPTGRDGYTF
V: TRBV28
size: .
length: 13
J: TRBJ1-2
D: TRBD1

DNA: TGTGCCAGCAGCGTAGCTAGCGCCGAGACCCAGTACTTC
CDR3: CASSVASAETQYF
V: TRBV9
size: many
length: 13
J: TRBJ2-5
D: .

DNA: TGCGCCAGCAGCTTGGCCCGAGGCGGGAGGGACCTCTACTACGAGCAGTACTTC
CDR3: CASSLARGGRDLYYEQYF
V: TRBV5-1
size: many
length: 18
J: TRBJ2-7
D: TRBD2

DNA: TGTGCCTGGAGCAACAGGGTCTACGAGCAGTACTTC
CDR3: CAWSNRVYEQYF
V: TRBV30
size: few
length: 12
J: TRBJ2-7
D: .

DNA: TGTGCCAGCAGTGAGGTTTGGCTAGCGGGGGGGCCCAGGGGAGAGACCCAGTACTTC
CDR3: CASSEVWLAGGPRGETQYF
V: TRBV2
size: many
length: 19
J: TRBJ2-5
D: TRBD2

DNA: TGTGCCAGCAGTTTATTTGCTAGCGGCTCCTACGAGCAGTACTTC
CDR3: CASSLFASGSYEQYF
V: TRBV12-3/TRBV12-4
size: many
length: 15
J: TRBJ2-7
D: TRBD2

DNA: TGTGCCAGCAGCTTAGTTGGTTGGGGCCAGGCTGTGGAGCAGTACTTC
CDR3: CASSLVGWGQAVEQYF
V: TRBV11-1
size: .
length: 16
J: TRBJ2-7
D: .

DNA: TGTGCCAGGGATCTGGGACAGGGACATCGGGAGCAGTACTTC
CDR3: CARDLGQGHREQYF
V: TRBV2
size: many
length: 14
J: TRBJ2-7
D: TRBD1

DNA: TGTGCCAGCAGTCGAGGGGAGGAAACTGAAGCTTTCTTT
CDR3: CASSRGEETEAFF
V: TRBV6-1
size: .
length: 13
J: TRBJ1-1
D: .